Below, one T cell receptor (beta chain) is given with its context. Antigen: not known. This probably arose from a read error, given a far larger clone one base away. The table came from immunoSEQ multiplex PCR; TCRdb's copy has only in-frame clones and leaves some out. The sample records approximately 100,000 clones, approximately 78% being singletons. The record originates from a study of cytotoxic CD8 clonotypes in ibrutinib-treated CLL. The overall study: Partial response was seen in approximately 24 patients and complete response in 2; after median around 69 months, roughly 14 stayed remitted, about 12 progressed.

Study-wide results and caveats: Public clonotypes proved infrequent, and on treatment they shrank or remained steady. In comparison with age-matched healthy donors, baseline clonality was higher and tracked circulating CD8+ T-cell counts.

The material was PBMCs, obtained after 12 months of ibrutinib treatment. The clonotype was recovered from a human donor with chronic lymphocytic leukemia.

As DNA, the CDR3 is TGTGCCAGCAGCCAAGATTCAGAAGGCTACACCTTC. Protein: CASSQDSEGYTF. The rearrangement joins TRBV19 to TRBJ1-2; D unresolved. Germline V lookup: CDR1 LNHDA, CDR2 SQIVND (reference sequence). The CDR3 is 12 residues long. The V gene lost 9 bases and the J gene lost 8 bases, with 16 bases spanning the gap.